The 15 T cell receptor beta chains below come from one sample, sequenced in a study of post-analysis software for immune sequencing data. Study-wide results and caveats: Compared with controls, patients had more of five or six TRBV segments, including TRBV5-6, TRBV5-1 and TRBV20-1.

Which antigens these TCRs recognize remains unknown. Carried by the TCR beta cDNA libraries were unique molecular identifiers. TCRdb reanalysed the PCR reads using MiXCR and keeps one entry per CDR3 protein. The sample consists of about 430,000 distinct CDR3 sequences, approximately 39% of them appearing once. The sample taken for sequencing was blood. All receptors come from a girl aged 2 to 9 with multiple sclerosis.

This clonotype came up a few times. The chain couples TRBV15 to TRBJ2-4, with 8 nucleotides matching TRBD1. The J call could be wrong; TRBJ2-7 is a better fit for the DNA end. CDR1 and CDR2 from the germline V gene are LNHNV and YYDKDF (reference sequence). The CDR3 sequence is 17 residues long. DNA of the CDR3: TGTGCCACCAGCAGAGCCCGGCGTAGTGACAGGGGATACGAGCAGTACTTC. It yields the protein CATSRARRSDRGYEQYF.

This rearrangement joins TRBV29-1 to TRBJ2-1, with TRBD1 identical over 7 bases. The CDR3 covers 13 residues. The germline CDR1 and CDR2 sequences are SQVTM and ANQGSEA. After removal of 6 bases from V and 3 bases from J, the junction contained 5 bases not matched to a gene. For the CDR3, the DNA is TGCAGCGTGAGAGGACAGGACTACAATGAGCAGTTCTTC. Translated, it gives CSVRGQDYNEQFF.

This clonotype has a count of ten or more. The J gene is TRBJ2-5, the V gene TRBV4-2; 9 nucleotides match TRBD1. Germline CDR1 LGHNA, CDR2 YNFKEQ. V trimming: 1 base; J trimming: 5 bases; junction bases outside the gene matches: 11. This CDR3 is 17 amino acids long. The CDR3 sequence is CASSQGGGDREMETQYF. CDR3 DNA sequence: TGTGCCAGCAGCCAAGGGGGAGGGGACAGGGAGATGGAGACCCAGTACTTC.

The chain joins TRBV6-5 to TRBJ2-1; tentative D call: TRBD2 (5 bases). V was trimmed by 5 bases and J by 6 bases, leaving 14 bases between them. The CDR3 extends over 14 amino acids. CDR1 and CDR2 from the germline V gene are MNHEY and SVGAGI. CDR3 sequence reads: CASSASRGSNEQFF. The CDR3 DNA sequence: TGTGCCAGCAGTGCGAGCCGGGGATCCAATGAGCAGTTCTTC.

This chain uses TRBV28 with TRBJ2-7; possibly TRBD1 for D (6 bases). CDR3 length equals 17 residues. V lost 3 bases to trimming and J lost 4 bases, with 22 bases between them. Germline V gene lookup returns CDR1 MDHEN and CDR2 SYDVKM. CDR3 DNA sequence: TGTGCCAGCAGTTTTCTCCACTCGATTGGGGGCACGTACGAGCAGTACTTC. Translation gives CASSFLHSIGGTYEQYF.

The V call is TRBV28, the J call TRBJ2-1; 9 bases are a match to TRBD2. The V and J ends lost 3 bases and 2 bases, in that order; junction bases with no gene match: 5. Looked up from germline, CDR1 is MDHEN and CDR2 is SYDVKM. CDR3 size: 16 residues. CDR3 region: CASSLPSGTPYNEQFF. CDR3 bases: TGTGCCAGCAGTTTGCCTAGCGGGACCCCCTACAATGAGCAGTTCTTC.

The rearrangement links TRBV6-1 to TRBJ2-1, with 8 nucleotides matching TRBD1. This CDR3 comprises 17 residues. V lost 7 bases and J lost 4; bases outside the gene matches: 15. From germline, CDR1 is MNHNS and CDR2 SASEGT. The CDR3 here is CASISLDREIEYNEQFF. For the CDR3, the DNA is TGTGCCAGCATAAGCTTGGACAGGGAAATTGAATACAATGAGCAGTTCTTC.

V gene TRBV14 combines with J gene TRBJ2-5; TRBD1 agrees at 8 bases. Germline CDR1 and CDR2: SGHDN and FVKESK. CDR3 length: 15 amino acids. V lost 1 base to trimming and J lost 5 bases; unmatched junction nucleotides: 6. The CDR3 spells CASSQVRTGSETQYF. CDR3 coding DNA: TGTGCCAGCAGCCAAGTTCGGACAGGGTCGGAGACCCAGTACTTC.

V is TRBV29-1 and J is TRBJ2-3, with D unresolved. Germline CDR1 and CDR2: SQVTM and ANQGSEA. Trimming stripped 5 bases from V and 5 bases from J, with 11 bases between. This CDR3 spans 12 amino acids. The CDR3 sequence is CSVTVWQDTQYF. DNA of the CDR3: TGCAGCGTTACGGTTTGGCAAGATACGCAGTATTTT.

Only a few counts were recorded for this clonotype. CDR3 in DNA: TGTGCCATCAGTTACACAGGGGACGAGCAGTACTTC. Amino acid sequence: CAISYTGDEQYF. The V and J genes are TRBV10-3 and TRBJ2-7, with 7 bases matching TRBD1. CDR3 length: 12 residues. Germline V lookup: CDR1 ENHRY, CDR2 SYGVKD. Losses at the gene ends were 5 bases for V and 5 bases for J; bases not matched to a gene: 3.

The chain recombines TRBV29-1 with TRBJ1-1, with a possible D match to TRBD1 (6 bases). CDR3 length equals 15 residues. Germline loops: CDR1 SQVTM, CDR2 ANQGSEA. The ends were cut back, 4 bases at V and 0 bases at J, with 15 bases in the middle. The CDR3 reads CSVAWGALLNTEAFF. DNA of the CDR3: TGCAGCGTTGCCTGGGGGGCGCTTTTGAACACTGAAGCTTTCTTT.

V gene TRBV10-3 combines with J gene TRBJ2-7, with TRBD2 matching over 10 bases. Germline V gives CDR1 ENHRY, CDR2 SYGVKD. V lost 8 bases, J lost 2 bases, and 12 bases stayed unmatched. The CDR3 has 16 residues. Here the CDR3 reads CAIGYELAGPTYEQYF. In nucleotides, the CDR3 is TGTGCCATCGGTTACGAACTAGCGGGACCTACCTACGAGCAGTACTTC.

The chain has TRBV29-1 and TRBJ2-1; the match to TRBD2 covers 8 bases. The CDR3 contains 14 residues. The V and J ends lost 7 bases and 2 bases, in that order; junction bases with no gene match: 7. CDR1 SQVTM and CDR2 ANQGSEA come from the germline V gene. CDR3 amino acids: CSAPRGGPYNEQFF. The CDR3, as DNA: TGCAGCGCCCCACGGGGGGGCCCCTACAATGAGCAGTTCTTC.

This chain links TRBV4-1 with TRBJ2-3; D not certain. V shed 6 bases and J shed 2 bases, with 9 bases lying between them. CDR1 is MGHRA and CDR2 is YSYEKL in the germline V gene. This CDR3 is 13 amino acids long. The CDR3 DNA follows: TGCGCCAGCAGTTCCCTCCCCACAGATACGCAGTATTTT. Residues: CASSSLPTDTQYF.

The chain links TRBV29-1 to TRBJ1-4, with a possible D match to TRBD1 (6 bases). The V and J ends lost 6 bases and 7 bases respectively, with 15 bases between them. CDR3 length equals 13 residues. CDR1 and CDR2 from the germline V gene are SQVTM and ANQGSEA. CDR3 DNA sequence: TGCAGCGTCCGTCAGGGGTTCGGTGAAAAACTGTTTTTT. Its protein product is CSVRQGFGEKLFF.